This T cell receptor (beta chain) was captured in a study of early stage breast cancer tumors. Overall study context: Most invasive tumors, about 75% of the 16, were ER+/PR+/HER2-. Around 10-fold was the mean read coverage per sample.

This CDR3 is 17 amino acids long. Per germline, CDR1 SGHRS and CDR2 YFSETQ. With 4 bases clipped from V and 6 bases from J, the junction kept 13 bases outside the gene matches. Repertoires were generated with immunoSEQ multiplex PCR, while TCRdb's copy carries only in-frame clones and drops some. The table lists around 40,000 clones, around 70% of them singletons. The chain couples TRBV5-1 to TRBJ1-1; 12 bases map to TRBD1. Input material: blood. The TCR comes from a person between 60 and 70 years old with breast cancer. Written as DNA, the CDR3 is TGCGCCAGCAGCCCCAACCGGGACAGGGGGCGGTTCGCTGAAGCTTTCTTT. Encoded protein: CASSPNRDRGRFAEAFF.